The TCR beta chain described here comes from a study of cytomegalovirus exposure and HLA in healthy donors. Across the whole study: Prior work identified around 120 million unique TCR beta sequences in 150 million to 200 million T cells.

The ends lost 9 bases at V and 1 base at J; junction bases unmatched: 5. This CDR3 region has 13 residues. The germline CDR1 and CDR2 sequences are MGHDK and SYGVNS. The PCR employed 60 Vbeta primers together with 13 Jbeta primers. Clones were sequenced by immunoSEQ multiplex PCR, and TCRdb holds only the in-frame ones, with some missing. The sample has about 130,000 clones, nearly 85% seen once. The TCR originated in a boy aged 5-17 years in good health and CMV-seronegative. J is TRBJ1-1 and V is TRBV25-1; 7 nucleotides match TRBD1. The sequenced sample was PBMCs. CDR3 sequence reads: CASPGTENTEAFF. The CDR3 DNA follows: TGTGCCAGTCCCGGGACAGAGAACACTGAAGCTTTCTTT.